The clone carrying this T cell receptor (beta chain) was detected only once. This entry comes from a study of blood T cell repertoires in COVID-19. Libraries were prepared by immunoSEQ multiplex PCR; TCRdb keeps only in-frame clonotypes and omits some of them. The sample contains 240,000 or so clones, about 80% of which appear only once. The length of the CDR3 is 12 residues. Between the trimmed V and J ends, which lost 5 bases and 4 bases, there was a span of 8 bases. Germline CDR1 reads LNHDA; CDR2 reads SQIVND (reference sequence). The sequence was obtained from a man aged 25 to 40 who had recovered from COVID-19. V gene TRBV19 combines with J gene TRBJ2-5; D may be TRBD1 (6 bases). The sample consisted of peripheral blood. CDR3 sequence reads: CASSGQRETQYF. The CDR3 DNA reads TGTGCCAGTAGTGGACAGAGAGAGACCCAGTACTTC. The full variable domain, in which reference TRBV19 and TRBJ2-5 provide the parts outside the CDR3, is DGGITQSPKYLFRKEGQNVTLSCEQNLNHDAMYWYRQDPGQGLRLIYYSQIVNDFQKGDIAEGYSVSREKKESFPLTVTSAQKNPTAFYLCASSGQRETQYFGPGTRLLVL.